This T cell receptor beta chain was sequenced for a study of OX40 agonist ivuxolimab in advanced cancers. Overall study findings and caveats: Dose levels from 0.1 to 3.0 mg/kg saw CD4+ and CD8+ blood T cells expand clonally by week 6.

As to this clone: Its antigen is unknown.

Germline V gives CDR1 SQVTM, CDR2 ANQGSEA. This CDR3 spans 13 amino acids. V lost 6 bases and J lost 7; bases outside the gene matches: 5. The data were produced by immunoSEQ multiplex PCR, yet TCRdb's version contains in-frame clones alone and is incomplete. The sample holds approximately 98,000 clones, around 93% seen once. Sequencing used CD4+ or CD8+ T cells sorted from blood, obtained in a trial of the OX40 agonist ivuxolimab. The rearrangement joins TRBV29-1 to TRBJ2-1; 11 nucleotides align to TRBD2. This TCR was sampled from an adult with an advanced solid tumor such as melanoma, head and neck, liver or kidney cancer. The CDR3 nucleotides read TGCAGCGTGTCGGGACTAGCGGAAAATGAGCAGTTCTTC. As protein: CSVSGLAENEQFF.